This paragraph covers one T cell receptor beta chain sequence. The antigen is not known. An end of the junction differs from the germline gene, which may be a read error. CDR1 LNHNV and CDR2 YYDKDF come from the germline V gene (reference sequence). The CDR3 is 17 residues long. PCR was performed using 60 Vbeta and 13 Jbeta primers. The table came from immunoSEQ multiplex PCR; TCRdb's copy has only in-frame clones and leaves some out. The sample has 34,000 or so clones. These data are taken from a study of cytomegalovirus exposure and HLA in healthy donors. Points from the study as a whole: Listed as cytomegalovirus-associated were approximately 160 TCR beta chains.

The rearrangement uses TRBV15 and TRBJ2-1; TRBD2 is a possible D gene (6 bases). The sequenced sample consisted of PBMCs. This TCR was sampled from a middle-aged woman in good health and CMV-seropositive. CDR3 sequence (DNA): TGTGCCACCAGCAGGGATTTATTAGCGGCCTCCGACAATGAGCAGTTCTTC. Translation gives CATSRDLLAASDNEQFF.